This TCR beta chain came from a study of CD8 T cells in Susac syndrome. Study observations and caveats: Only a relatively small number of individuals were included in the TCR sequencing and HLA analysis.

Random hexamers were used to reverse transcribe 0.5 to 1 ug of RNA. The immunoSEQ assay covered 54 Vbeta and 13 Jbeta segments for CDR3. TCRdb re-called the immunoSEQ multiplex PCR reads with MiXCR, one entry per CDR3 protein. In the table there are approximately 280,000 distinct CDR3 sequences, approximately 84% of which are singletons. This CDR3 contains 16 residues. As regards this clonotype: The target antigen is unknown.

Sequencing of TCR beta was undertaken in CD8+ and CD4+ T cells derived from blood. The chain employs TRBV21-1 and TRBJ2-3; the DNA was not compared with TRBD1, the D call given in the table. TRBV21-1 is a pseudogene. Material for sequencing was CD8+ T cells from PBMCs. This TCR was sampled from a human donor with multiple sclerosis. CDR3 nucleotide sequence: TGTGCCAGCAGCTTACGGGAACACAGGGCCACAGATACGCAGTATTTT. Protein sequence: CASSLREHRATDTQYF.